This paragraph reports one T cell receptor (beta chain). The antigen it recognizes is unknown. No much larger clone exists at a distance of one base, and base qualities are not known. TCRbeta CDR3 regions were amplified from genomic DNA using the immunoSEQ Assay, a bias-controlled multiplex PCR. In the paper's pipeline: The number of nucleated cells in each sample was estimated from the amplification of reference gene primers within the assay. To quantify the absolute abundance of each unique TCRbeta CDR3 rearrangement, sequence reads were collapsed and filtered. For each sample, productive Simpson clonality was calculated by taking the square root of Simpson's diversity index across productive rearrangements. In TCRdb, the immuneACCESS table is reduced to in-frame sequences with V and J assigned. These tables do not hold every clone; where another copy was compared, an unresolved V gene accounts for under half, and the others remain unexplained. V, J and clone size were drawn from that table, and D and trimming were deduced from the DNA. Across this sample there are approximately 120,000 clones, with 70% to 90% seen only once. Of the sample, over 1.5% falls within the top ten clones.

Via the germline V gene, CDR1 is KGHSH and CDR2 LQKENI. The junction shows trimming of 3 bases on V and 2 bases on J, and the gene matches do not reach 4 bases of it. The CDR3 goes from the cysteine to the phenylalanine over 15 residues. Of all the DNA, just the CDR3 is kept, 45 bases in frame from base 1. These data are taken from a study of blood T cell repertoires in COVID-19 (dated by TCRdb to 2020 to 2021). Turning to the overall study: Samples covering the acute and convalescent phases of COVID-19 were provided by collaborators in the United States, Italy and Spain. Samples were obtained from the ongoing ImmuneRACE study (first 160 participants) and from about 1,300 subjects provided by 6 global collaborators. Where available, HLA class I and class II types were taken from metadata supplied by the sample provider and were not determined by assay-based typing. The prospective study material was composed of cDNA or gDNA derived from T cells, B-cell-depleted T cells, or PBMCs. Sample metadata almost always included a de-identified subject ID, COVID-19 status, age in years and sex. A freely available public database, intended as a resource for researchers studying the immune response to SARS-CoV-2, is where the repertoires were released. Deeply sampled blood TCRbeta repertoires from subjects exposed to, actively infected with, or recovered from COVID-19 were included in the dataset. Paper-wide results and their limitations: The amount of clinical and demographic metadata varied by source and participant and was provided uncurated.

Each collaborating institution followed its own protocols to collect whole blood in K2EDTA tubes. For TCRbeta analysis, collaborators shipped samples as frozen whole blood, isolated PBMCs, or DNA extracted from either of those sample types. This receptor was identified in a human donor in a cohort sampled during active COVID-19. The sample was peripheral blood. In this chain, TRBV18 is recombined with TRBJ1-3, with TRBD1 identical over 7 junction bases. The nucleotide sequence is TGTGCCAGCTCACCGGGACAGCAAACTGGAAACACCATATATTTT. Translated, this is CASSPGQQTGNTIYF.